This is a list of T cell receptor beta chains from one sample in a study of cytomegalovirus exposure and HLA in healthy donors. Sequenced by immunoSEQ multiplex PCR; TCRdb stores in-frame clones only, minus some. The table lists approximately 100,000 clones, around 80% of them singletons, with 13% to 15% in the top ten. Sequenced: PBMCs. These receptors were obtained from a male donor in good health and CMV-seropositive. Each CDR3 is given with its conserved first and last residue. D genes are given only for firm matches. Where a row states a size, it is once, few, many or the class of an expanded clone; other rows omit it.

TRBD2	few	TRBV4-3	TRBJ2-7	TGCGCCAGCAGCCAAGATAGCGGGGTTGCCTACGAGCAGTACTTC	CASSQDSGVAYEQYF
.	.	TRBV2	TRBJ1-2	TGTGCCAGCAGGGGAGGTAACTATGGCTACACCTTC	CASRGGNYGYTF
TRBD1	.	TRBV14	TRBJ1-6	TGCGCCAGCAGCCATGCCCTGCGGACAGGAAGGAATTCACCCCTCCACTTT	CASSHALRTGRNSPLHF
.	.	TRBV11-2	TRBJ1-6	TGTGCCAGCAGCTTCAGTAATTCACCCCTCCACTTT	CASSFSNSPLHF
TRBD1	.	TRBV2	TRBJ2-1	TGTGCCAGCCTCCCGGGACAGGGGGCATACAATGAGCAGTTCTTC	CASLPGQGAYNEQFF
.	.	TRBV6-1	TRBJ2-3	TGTGCCAGCAGTGCGTTACGCGCTAGCACAGATACGCAGTATTTT	CASSALRASTDTQYF
.	.	TRBV4-1	TRBJ1-2	TGCGCCAGCAGCCAAGAGGGACAAATCTATGGCTACACCTTC	CASSQEGQIYGYTF
TRBD1	.	TRBV11-3	TRBJ2-7	TGTGCCAGCAGCTTGTTGGGACAGGGACGCGAGCAGTACTTC	CASSLLGQGREQYF
TRBD1	.	TRBV5-1	TRBJ2-5	TGCGCCAGCAGCTTATTGGGACAGGGCCAAGAGACCCAGTACTTC	CASSLLGQGQETQYF
TRBD2	.	TRBV29-1	TRBJ2-7	TGCAGCGCCTTTAGCGGGGGAGGCTACGAGCAGTACTTC	CSAFSGGGYEQYF
TRBD2	.	TRBV4-3	TRBJ2-5	TGCGCCAGCAGCGTTAGGACTAGCGGGGAGACCCAGTACTTC	CASSVRTSGETQYF
TRBD1	.	TRBV19	TRBJ1-5	TGTGCCAGTAGTGTACGACAGGGATTGGGCTGGAGCAATCAGCCCCAGCATTTT	CASSVRQGLGWSNQPQHF
TRBD1	.	TRBV2	TRBJ1-4	TGTGCCAGCAGCGACAGGGGAGGACAGGAAAAACTGTTTTTT	CASSDRGGQEKLFF
TRBD1	.	TRBV27	TRBJ1-4	TGTGCCAGCAGCCGGGACAGGGGGCTCGGGAATGAAAAACTGTTTTTT	CASSRDRGLGNEKLFF
.	.	TRBV23-1	TRBJ2-7	TGCGCCAGCAGTCAATGCGGGATCAAGAGCTCCTACGAGCAGTACTTC	CASSQCGIKSSYEQYF
.	.	TRBV28	TRBJ2-5	TGTGCCAGCAGAAGCCCTGGGGGGATCGGTGAGACCCAGTACTTC	CASRSPGGIGETQYF
TRBD1	.	TRBV4-1	TRBJ2-5	TGCGCCAGCAGCCAAGCTTTCAGGGGGCAAGAGACCCAGTACTTC	CASSQAFRGQETQYF
TRBD2	once	TRBV9	TRBJ2-2	TGTGCCAGCAGCGCGTTTCCCCTTCCCCGGGAGGCCGGGGAGCTGTTTTTT	CASSAFPLPREAGELFF
.	.	TRBV11-3	TRBJ1-1	TGTGCCAGCAGCTTCCCCAGGGCTGGCACTGAAGCTTTCTTT	CASSFPRAGTEAFF
.	.	TRBV5-1	TRBJ1-2	TGCGCCAGCAGCTTGGTCCAGGGCAGCTATGGCTACACCTTC	CASSLVQGSYGYTF
.	.	TRBV7-2	TRBJ1-1	TGTGCCAGCAGCTCCCAGTCCCTGAACACTGAAGCTTTCTTT	CASSSQSLNTEAFF
.	.	TRBV6-5	TRBJ2-7	TGTGCCAGCAGTCCCTTGGGGGGGCCCTACGAGCAGTACTTC	CASSPLGGPYEQYF
.	.	TRBV30	TRBJ2-2	TGTGCCTGGAACGGCAGGACGAACACCGGGGAGCTGTTTTTT	CAWNGRTNTGELFF
TRBD2	.	TRBV7-2	TRBJ2-4	TGTGCCAGCAGCCCTAAGCGGGGGGTAAACATTCAGTACTTC	CASSPKRGVNIQYF
TRBD1	.	TRBV2	TRBJ1-5	TGTGCCAGCAGTGAGCCGGACAGGGGGCTTGTTTCCCAGCATTTT	CASSEPDRGLVSQHF
TRBD1	.	TRBV2	TRBJ1-6	TGTGCCAGCAGAGGGGAACAGGGGGACCTCCACTTT	CASRGEQGDLHF
.	few	TRBV5-1	TRBJ1-2	TGCGCCAGCAGCAAGGAATTCGGGTTCTATGGCTACACCTTC	CASSKEFGFYGYTF
TRBD1	.	TRBV9	TRBJ1-2	TGTGCCAGCAGCCCACGACAGGGGCAGGACTATGGCTACACCTTC	CASSPRQGQDYGYTF
.	few	TRBV4-3	TRBJ2-7	TGCGCCAGCAGCCAAGATCTTGGAGTTGCCTACGAGCAGTACTTC	CASSQDLGVAYEQYF